This entry lists 21 T cell receptor beta chains sequenced from one sample in a study of sequential checkpoint blockade in melanoma (dated by TCRdb to about 2019). The treatment or condition label on this specimen signifies: randomized to nivolumab then ipilimumab (arm A) or the reverse (arm B). The library was generated by the immunoSEQ multiplex PCR assay. In TCRdb, the immuneACCESS table is reduced to in-frame sequences with V and J assigned. These tables do not hold every clone; where another copy was compared, an unresolved V gene accounts for under half, and the others remain unexplained. The sample includes some 19,000 clones, with 27% observed a single time. Roughly 7% of the sample goes to the ten largest clones. The sequences come from tumor tissue (inferred from file names), collected from a patient given nivolumab and ipilimumab in sequence. The receptors come from a human donor with melanoma.

Only a few counts were recorded for this clone. The V call is TRBV8-2, the J call TRBJ2-3; TRBD2 was called by the table and not checked on the DNA. TRBV8-2 is recorded as a pseudogene. The CDR3 has 14 amino acids. The CDR3 region is CASSPMGGRDTQYF. CDR3 bases: TGTGCCAGCAGTCCGATGGGGGGGAGAGATACGCAGTATTTT.

V and J are TRBV19 and TRBJ1-2, with D tentatively TRBD1 (5 bases). CDR1 is LNHDA, CDR2 SQIVND, per germline (reference sequence). CDR3 length: 15 amino acids. V was shortened by 5 bases and J by 2 bases, with 15 bases between the two germline ends. CDR3 coding DNA: TGTGCCAGTAGTGGGAGGGACGGGAAGAACTATGGCTACACCTTC. Translation: CASSGRDGKNYGYTF.

The chain uses TRBV5-1 and TRBJ2-1, with 8 bases that match TRBD2. After removal of 7 bases from V and 1 base from J, the junction contained 4 bases not matched to a gene. Germline CDR1 reads SGHRS; CDR2 reads YFSETQ. This CDR3 has 14 amino acids. CDR3 nucleotides: TGCGCCAGCCCCCCGGGAGGGTCCTACAATGAGCAGTTCTTC. It encodes CASPPGGSYNEQFF. Full variable domain (remainder filled in from reference TRBV5-1 and TRBJ2-1): KAGVTQTPRYLIKTRGQQVTLSCSPISGHRSVSWYQQTPGQGLQFLFEYFSETQRNKGNFPGRFSGRQFSNSRSEMNVSTLELGDSALYLCASPPGGSYNEQFFGPGTRLTVL.

The rearrangement joins TRBV19 to TRBJ1-1; D uncertain. There are 14 residues in the CDR3. The ends were cut back, 2 bases at V and 6 bases at J, with 13 bases in the middle. Germline assignment: CDR1 LNHDA and CDR2 SQIVND (reference sequence). In DNA, the CDR3 is TGTGCCAGTAGTATAAGGCGGACGACGGCTGAAGCTTTCTTT. It yields the protein CASSIRRTTAEAFF. The entire variable domain, with the rest obtained from reference TRBV19 and TRBJ1-1, is as follows: DGGITQSPKYLFRKEGQNVTLSCEQNLNHDAMYWYRQDPGQGLRLIYYSQIVNDFQKGDIAEGYSVSREKKESFPLTVTSAQKNPTAFYLCASSIRRTTAEAFFGQGTRLTVV.

The chain has TRBV18 and TRBJ2-5; D uncertain. Trimming took 0 bases from V and 1 from J, leaving 15 bases between them. Germline assignment: CDR1 KGHSH and CDR2 LQKENI. This CDR3 contains 17 residues. This chain's CDR3 is CASSPPGLQRVQETQYF. In DNA form, the CDR3 reads TGTGCCAGCTCACCACCCGGTCTTCAGAGAGTCCAAGAGACCCAGTACTTC.

The rearrangement links TRBV29-1 to TRBJ2-5; D possibly corresponds to TRBD2 (7 bases). V was cut by 7 bases and J by 6 bases, with 15 bases left in between. The CDR3 totals 12 residues. Germline V CDR1 and CDR2: SQVTM, ANQGSEA. The CDR3 region is CSAEGGGKTQYF. CDR3 nucleotide sequence: TGCAGCGCCGAAGGGGGAGGGAAGACCCAGTACTTC.

The chain has TRBV7-2 and TRBJ2-2, with D unclear. Trimming left V 4 bases short and J 6 bases short, with 9 bases between. The CDR3 is 13 residues long. Germline V CDR1 and CDR2: SGHTA, FQGNSA. The CDR3 loop reads CASSSQASGELFF. The CDR3 DNA reads TGTGCCAGCAGCTCCCAAGCCTCCGGGGAGCTGTTTTTT.

The V and J genes are TRBV6-8 and TRBJ1-1; D is uncertain. The CDR3 is 12 residues long. Trimming removed 2 bases from V and 6 bases from J, with 7 bases in between. Germline assignment: CDR1 MNHGY and CDR2 SAAAGT. The CDR3 DNA reads TGTGCCAGCAGTTACCCCGGGGCTGAAGCTTTCTTT. This sequence encodes CASSYPGAEAFF.

The CDR3 spells CAISEGSGLAYNEQFF. As DNA, the CDR3 is TGTGCCATCAGTGAGGGATCGGGACTAGCCTACAATGAGCAGTTCTTC. V and J are TRBV10-3 and TRBJ2-1, with 8 positions matching TRBD2. V shed 2 bases, J shed 2 bases, and the junction held 5 bases outside the gene matches. The CDR3 runs 16 residues. Germline V gene data show CDR1 as ENHRY and CDR2 as SYGVKD.

V usage is TRBV5-1 and J usage is TRBJ2-3; 9 bases fit TRBD2. This CDR3 has 17 amino acids. The junction had 9 bases not matched to a gene; V was cut back by 4 bases and J by 0 bases. Per germline, CDR1 SGHRS and CDR2 YFSETQ. The DNA of the CDR3 is TGCGCCAGCAGCCCCCTGACTAGCGGAGTTAGCACAGATACGCAGTATTTT. Translation: CASSPLTSGVSTDTQYF.

This clone is categorized as medium-sized (0.01 to 0.1%). This chain's CDR3 is CASSFNRGHSYEQYF. CDR3 DNA: TGTGCCAGCAGCTTCAACAGGGGCCACTCCTACGAGCAGTACTTC. The V call is TRBV11-3, the J call TRBJ2-7, with 7 nucleotides matching TRBD1. CDR3 length: 15 residues. Unmatched junction bases numbered 5, after V lost 3 bases and J lost 0 bases. The germline gives CDR1 SGHNT, CDR2 YENEEA.

The gene calls are TRBV5-1 and TRBJ2-5, with 9 bases that match TRBD2. V was clipped by 4 bases and J by 3 bases; unmatched bases: 10. The germline V gene has CDR1 SGHRS and CDR2 YFSETQ. This CDR3 has 16 amino acids. CDR3 amino acids: CASSPGSGGNKETQYF. Here the CDR3 DNA reads TGCGCCAGCAGCCCAGGGAGCGGGGGGAACAAAGAGACCCAGTACTTC.

This clone was recorded a few times. The chain is built from TRBV2 and TRBJ1-4; the D gene is possibly TRBD1 (6 bases). CDR3 length equals 14 residues. The V and J ends lost 2 bases and 5 bases respectively, with 9 bases between them. CDR1 SNHLY and CDR2 FYNNEI come from the germline V gene. The CDR3 region has the DNA TGTGCCAGCAGTGAAAACAGGGAAAATGAAAAACTGTTTTTT. It specifies CASSENRENEKLFF.

The chain couples TRBV29-1 to TRBJ2-3, with TRBD2 matching 15 bases. Germline CDR1 and CDR2: SQVTM and ANQGSEA. The V segment lost 3 bases and the J segment 0 bases; nucleotides outside the gene matches: 10. The CDR3 has 19 residues. As DNA, the CDR3 is TGCAGCGTTGATGGGACTAGCGGGGGGCCCCTAACTAGCACAGATACGCAGTATTTT. It is translated as CSVDGTSGGPLTSTDTQYF.

In this sample, this clone turned up a few times. The V call is TRBV7-4, the J call TRBJ1-1, with D unclear. The CDR3 extends over 13 amino acids. V dropped 5 bases and J dropped 1 base, with 8 bases sitting between them. Germline V gene sequence: CDR1 SGHVT, CDR2 SQSDAQ. The CDR3 sequence: CASSPHTNTEAFF. DNA for the CDR3: TGTGCCAGCAGCCCCCACACGAACACTGAAGCTTTCTTT.

J is TRBJ2-6 and V is TRBV28; D unresolved. The ends were cut back, 5 bases at V and 2 bases at J, with 7 bases in the middle. The germline V gene has CDR1 MDHEN and CDR2 SYDVKM. This CDR3 has 14 amino acids. In nucleotides, the CDR3 is TGTGCCAGCAGTACGCTGACTGGGGCCAACGTCCTGACTTTC. Encoded protein: CASSTLTGANVLTF.

The J gene is TRBJ1-4, the V gene TRBV9; D gene ambiguous. Germline V lookup: CDR1 SGDLS, CDR2 YYNGEE. The CDR3 has 15 residues. The V and J ends lost 0 bases and 0 bases respectively, with 6 bases between them. In DNA, the CDR3 is TGTGCCAGCAGCGTAGACGGGTCAACTAATGAAAAACTGTTTTTT. Residues: CASSVDGSTNEKLFF.

The chain links TRBV19 to TRBJ2-2, with D possibly being TRBD1 (6 bases). The V end lost 7 bases, the J end lost 5 bases, and 11 bases lay between the germline ends. From germline, CDR1 is LNHDA and CDR2 SQIVND (reference sequence). The CDR3 is 13 amino acids. This chain's CDR3 is CASIHRVTGELFF. CDR3 nucleotides: TGTGCCAGTATCCACAGGGTGACCGGGGAGCTGTTTTTT.

This clone turned up a few times. The rearrangement uses TRBV10-3 and TRBJ2-3, with D tentatively TRBD1 (6 bases). Per the germline V gene, CDR1 is ENHRY and CDR2 is SYGVKD. V lost 0 bases to trimming and J lost 6 bases, with 16 bases between them. The CDR3 length is 16 residues. CDR3 nucleotide sequence: TGTGCCATCAGTGAGTCAGACAGGTTTTTCTCCGATACGCAGTATTTT. This encodes CAISESDRFFSDTQYF.

This clone has just a few counts. The chain recombines TRBV7-5 with TRBJ2-4; the D call TRBD2 from the table was never checked on the DNA. TRBV7-5 is a documented pseudogene. The CDR3 has 17 amino acids. CDR3 nucleotide sequence: TGTGCCAGCAGCTTAGATCTAGCGGGGGGGCTCGGAAACATTCAGTACTTC. Amino acid sequence: CASSLDLAGGLGNIQYF.

This rearrangement joins TRBV18 to TRBJ2-7; 9 bases are shared with TRBD1. Trimming at V came to 2 bases and at J to 1 base, leaving 6 bases not matched to a gene. Per the germline V gene, CDR1 is KGHSH and CDR2 is LQKENI. The CDR3 has 16 amino acids. The CDR3 DNA is TGTGCCAGCTCACCAGGGTTGACAGGGGGATCCTACGAGCAGTACTTC. Its protein product is CASSPGLTGGSYEQYF.